This TCR beta chain was recovered during a study of blood T cell repertoires in COVID-19. Overall study: T cells, B-cell-depleted T cells, or PBMCs supplied cDNA or gDNA.

Per the authors' pipeline: Estimation of nucleated cell counts was performed using reference gene primer amplification. Data came from immunoSEQ multiplex PCR; TCRdb stores just in-frame clones and leaves some out. V and J calls and clone size come straight from that table; D and trimming were deduced from the DNA. The sample has under 200,000 clones; 88% are singletons. The germline V and J ends were trimmed by 0 bases and 4 bases, with 13 bases remaining between them. CDR1 LGHDT and CDR2 YNNKEL come from the germline V gene (reference sequence). CDR3 length equals 15 residues. The TCR comes from a man aged 35-49 years with active or convalescent COVID-19. The J gene is TRBJ2-7, the V gene TRBV3-1 (or the pseudogene TRBV3-2), with D possibly being TRBD2 (6 bases). The sequencing input was peripheral blood. The CDR3 region has the DNA TGTGCCAGCAGCCAAGAGTCGGAGGGCCTATACGAGCAGTACTTC. Translated, it gives CASSQESEGLYEQYF.